The entry below gives a single T cell receptor beta chain sequence along with its context. Trimming removed 1 base at V and 3 bases at J, with 13 bases between. Germline values: CDR1 LGHNA, CDR2 YNFKEQ. The CDR3 extends over 15 amino acids. The data derive from a study of shared clonotypes between healthy human individuals. Study overall: Sampling drew on donors who were a couple of women and a few men aged 18 to 49.

Repertoires were generated with immunoSEQ multiplex PCR, while TCRdb's copy carries only in-frame clones and drops some. The sample contains 490,000 or so clones, around 79% of which appear only once. This clonotype was obtained from a woman aged 40-49 years in good health. Some clones in this sample may be carry-over from other donors' samples. The sample was PBMCs. V and J are TRBV4-2 and TRBJ2-7; maybe TRBD2 (7 bases). Here the CDR3 DNA reads TGTGCCAGCAGCCAAGTGTGGGAGGGGGGCTACGAGCAGTACTTC. It translates to CASSQVWEGGYEQYF.